This T cell receptor (beta chain) was identified in a study of radiotherapy plus CTLA-4 blockade in lung cancer. Clones were read by immunoSEQ multiplex PCR, and TCRdb kept only the in-frame ones, dropping some. There are tens of thousands of clones in the sample; approximately 79% occur only once, and approximately 8.3% lies in the top ten. The V end lost 2 bases, the J end lost 7 bases, and 9 bases lay between the germline ends. CDR1 and CDR2 from the germline V gene are SGHAT and FQNNGV. The CDR3 is made up of 14 amino acids. This specimen was peripheral blood, taken from a patient treated with radiotherapy plus ipilimumab. This clonotype originated in a human donor with non-small cell lung cancer who had stable disease on radiotherapy plus ipilimumab. The V gene is TRBV11-2, the J gene TRBJ1-6, with D perhaps TRBD1 (5 bases). The CDR3 is CASSLRGPNSPLHF. In DNA, the CDR3 is TGTGCCAGCAGCTTAAGGGGACCAAATTCACCCCTCCACTTT.